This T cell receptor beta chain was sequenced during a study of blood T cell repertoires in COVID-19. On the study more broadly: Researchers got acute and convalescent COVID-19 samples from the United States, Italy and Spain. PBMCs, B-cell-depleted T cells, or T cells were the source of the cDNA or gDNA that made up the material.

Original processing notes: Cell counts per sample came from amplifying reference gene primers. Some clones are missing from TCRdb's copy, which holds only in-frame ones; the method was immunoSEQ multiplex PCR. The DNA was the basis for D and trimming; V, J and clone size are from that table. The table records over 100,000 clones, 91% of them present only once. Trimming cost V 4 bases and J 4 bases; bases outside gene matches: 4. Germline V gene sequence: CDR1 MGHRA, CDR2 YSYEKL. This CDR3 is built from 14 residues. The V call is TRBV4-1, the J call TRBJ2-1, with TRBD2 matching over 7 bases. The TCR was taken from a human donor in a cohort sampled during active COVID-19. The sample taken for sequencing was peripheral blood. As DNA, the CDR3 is TGCGCCAGCAGCCGCGGACTAGAATACAATGAGCAGTTCTTC. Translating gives CASSRGLEYNEQFF.